This TCR beta chain came from a study of T cells in localized non-small cell lung cancer. Overall study results and limits: Longer overall survival accompanied higher blood T cell density. In uninvolved adjacent lung, T cell clonality reached its highest value, exceeding tumor. Only one tumor region was sequenced, so heterogeneity remains possible.

The germline gives CDR1 SNHLY, CDR2 FYNNEI. The CDR3 is 14 residues long. V was cut by 4 bases and J by 2 bases, with 8 bases left in between. This clone has a single count. Its cognate antigen is unknown. Repertoires were generated with immunoSEQ multiplex PCR, while TCRdb's copy carries only in-frame clones and drops some. The sample includes fewer than 25,000 clones, 88% seen only once; the top ten take around 6%. This sequence originates from a man between 40 and 70 years old with stage II lung adenocarcinoma. The material sequenced was PBMCs, taken before any cancer treatment. V is TRBV2 and J is TRBJ1-4; a weak D match, TRBD1 (5 bases). CDR3 residues: CASSAWGTNEKLFF. In DNA form, the CDR3 reads TGTGCCAGCAGTGCATGGGGGACTAATGAAAAACTGTTTTTT.